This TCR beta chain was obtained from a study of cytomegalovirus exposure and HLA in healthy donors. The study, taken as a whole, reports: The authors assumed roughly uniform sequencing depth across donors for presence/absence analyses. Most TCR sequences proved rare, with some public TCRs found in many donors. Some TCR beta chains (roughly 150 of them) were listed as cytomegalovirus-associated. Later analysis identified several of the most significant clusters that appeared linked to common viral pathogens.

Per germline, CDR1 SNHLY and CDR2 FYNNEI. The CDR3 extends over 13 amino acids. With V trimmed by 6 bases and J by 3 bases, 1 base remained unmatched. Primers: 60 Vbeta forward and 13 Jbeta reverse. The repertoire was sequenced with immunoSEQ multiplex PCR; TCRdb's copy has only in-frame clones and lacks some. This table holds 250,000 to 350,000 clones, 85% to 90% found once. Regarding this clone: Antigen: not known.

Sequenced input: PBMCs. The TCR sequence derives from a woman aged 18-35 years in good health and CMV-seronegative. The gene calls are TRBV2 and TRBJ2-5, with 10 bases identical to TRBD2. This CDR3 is CASRSGGEETQYF. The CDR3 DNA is TGTGCCAGCAGAAGCGGGGGGGAAGAGACCCAGTACTTC.